Listed below are T cell receptor beta chains from one sample, sequenced in a study of blood T cells in healthy people across ages. TCRdb recomputed calls from the 5' RACE reads with MiXCR, one row per CDR3 protein. The sample shows 920,000 or so distinct CDR3 sequences, 40% to 55% of them seen only once. Input material: blood. These receptors were taken from a woman between 55 and 75 years old in good health. Each CDR3 is given with its conserved first and last residue. The order of the fields is D gene, V gene, clone size, CDR3 length, J gene, CDR3 DNA, CDR3 protein. The D gene is left open where the match is weak. The size of a clone is reported for some rows only, either as once, few or many, or as a class for expanded clones.

>-|TRBV20-1|few|12|TRBJ1-2
TGCAGTGCCCCTAGCTTTGTCTATGGCTACACCTTC
CSAPSFVYGYTF
>TRBD1|TRBV11-2|once|15|TRBJ2-1
TGTGCCAGCAGCTTACTGAGACAGGGGCGCAATGAGCAGTTCTTC
CASSLLRQGRNEQFF
>-|TRBV3-1|few|15|TRBJ2-5
TGTGCCAGCAGCCCAGTTGGCGGGTGGGTGGAGACCCAGTACTTC
CASSPVGGWVETQYF
>TRBD1|TRBV12-3/TRBV12-4|-|17|TRBJ2-1
TGTGCCAGCAGCTTAGGCCTTCTGCAGGGGGCTGTGGATGAGCAGTTCTTC
CASSLGLLQGAVDEQFF
>TRBD1|TRBV14|-|15|TRBJ2-7
TGTGCCAGCAGCCCGATTGGGACAGGCTCCTACGAGCAGTACTTC
CASSPIGTGSYEQYF
>-|TRBV12-3/TRBV12-4|many|14|TRBJ2-7
TGTGCCAGCAGTTTTCGTGGCCCCTCCTACGAGCAGTACTTC
CASSFRGPSYEQYF
>-|TRBV7-2|-|15|TRBJ2-3
TGTGCCAGCAGCCCGGACGGGGGCAGGACAGATACGCAGTATTTT
CASSPDGGRTDTQYF
>-|TRBV3-1|few|15|TRBJ2-4
TGTGCCAGCAGCCAAGGGGGAACAGCCAAAAACATTCAGTACTTC
CASSQGGTAKNIQYF
>TRBD2|TRBV2|-|16|TRBJ2-3
TGTGCCAGCAGCCCCGGACTAGCGGGAGCTGGGGATACGCAGTATTTT
CASSPGLAGAGDTQYF
>-|TRBV11-2|-|15|TRBJ2-3
TGTGCCAGCAGCTCGCAAAATGGGGCCACAGATACGCAGTATTTT
CASSSQNGATDTQYF
>TRBD2|TRBV29-1|few|14|TRBJ2-7
TGCAGCGTTCTACTAGCGGGGCCCTCCTACGAGCAGTACTTC
CSVLLAGPSYEQYF